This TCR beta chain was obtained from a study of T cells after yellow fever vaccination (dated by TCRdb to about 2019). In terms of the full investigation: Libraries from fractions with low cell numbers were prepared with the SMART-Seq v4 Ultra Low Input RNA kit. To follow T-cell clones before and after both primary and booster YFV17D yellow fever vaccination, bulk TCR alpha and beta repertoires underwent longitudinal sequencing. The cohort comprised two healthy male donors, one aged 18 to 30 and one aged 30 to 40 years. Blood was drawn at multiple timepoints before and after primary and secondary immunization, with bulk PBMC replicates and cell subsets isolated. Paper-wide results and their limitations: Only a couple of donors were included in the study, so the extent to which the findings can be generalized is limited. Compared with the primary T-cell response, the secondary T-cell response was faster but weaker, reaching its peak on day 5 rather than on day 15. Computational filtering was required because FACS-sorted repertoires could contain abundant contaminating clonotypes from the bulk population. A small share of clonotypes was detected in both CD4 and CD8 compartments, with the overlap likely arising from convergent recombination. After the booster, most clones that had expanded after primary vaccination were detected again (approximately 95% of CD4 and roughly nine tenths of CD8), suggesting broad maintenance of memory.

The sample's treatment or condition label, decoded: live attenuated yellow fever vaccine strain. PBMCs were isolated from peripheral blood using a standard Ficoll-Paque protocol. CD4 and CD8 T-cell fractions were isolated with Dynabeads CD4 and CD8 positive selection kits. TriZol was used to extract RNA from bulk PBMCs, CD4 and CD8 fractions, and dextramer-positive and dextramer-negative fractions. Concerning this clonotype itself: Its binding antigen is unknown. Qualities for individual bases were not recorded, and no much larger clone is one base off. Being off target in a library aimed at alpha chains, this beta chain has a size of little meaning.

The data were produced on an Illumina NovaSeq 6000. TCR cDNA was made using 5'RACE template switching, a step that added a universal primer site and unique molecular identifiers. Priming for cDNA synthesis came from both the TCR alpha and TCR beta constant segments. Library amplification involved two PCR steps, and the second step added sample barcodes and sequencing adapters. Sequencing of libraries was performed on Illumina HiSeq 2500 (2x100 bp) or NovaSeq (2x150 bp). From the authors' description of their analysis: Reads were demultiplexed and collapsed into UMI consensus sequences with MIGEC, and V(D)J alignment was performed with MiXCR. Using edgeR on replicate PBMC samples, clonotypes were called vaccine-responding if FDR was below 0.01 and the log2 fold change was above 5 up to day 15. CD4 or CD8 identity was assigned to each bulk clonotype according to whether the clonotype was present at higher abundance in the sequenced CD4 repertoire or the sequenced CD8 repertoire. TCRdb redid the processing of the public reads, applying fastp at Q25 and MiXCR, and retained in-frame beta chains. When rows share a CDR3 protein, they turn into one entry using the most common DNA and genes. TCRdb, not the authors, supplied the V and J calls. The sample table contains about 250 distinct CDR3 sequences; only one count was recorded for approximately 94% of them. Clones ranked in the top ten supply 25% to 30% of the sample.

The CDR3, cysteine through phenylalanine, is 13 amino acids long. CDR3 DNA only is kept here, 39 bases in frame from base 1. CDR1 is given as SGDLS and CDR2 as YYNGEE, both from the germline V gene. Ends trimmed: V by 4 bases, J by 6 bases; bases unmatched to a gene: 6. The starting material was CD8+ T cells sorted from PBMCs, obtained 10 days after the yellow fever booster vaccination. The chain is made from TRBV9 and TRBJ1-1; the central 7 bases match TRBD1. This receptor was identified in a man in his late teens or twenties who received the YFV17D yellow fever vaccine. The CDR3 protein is CASSPGGGPEAFF. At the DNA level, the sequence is TGTGCCAGCAGCCCGGGAGGGGGCCCTGAAGCTTTCTTT.